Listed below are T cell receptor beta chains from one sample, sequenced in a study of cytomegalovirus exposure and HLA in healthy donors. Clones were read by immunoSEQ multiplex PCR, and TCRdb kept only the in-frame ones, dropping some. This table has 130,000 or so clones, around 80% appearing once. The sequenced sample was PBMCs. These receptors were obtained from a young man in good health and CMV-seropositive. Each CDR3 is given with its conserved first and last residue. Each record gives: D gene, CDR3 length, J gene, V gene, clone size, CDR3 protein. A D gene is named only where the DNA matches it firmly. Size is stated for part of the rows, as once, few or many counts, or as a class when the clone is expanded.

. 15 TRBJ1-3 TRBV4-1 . CASSQPGTYGNTIYF
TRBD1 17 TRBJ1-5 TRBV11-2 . CASSSTATDRGNQPQHF
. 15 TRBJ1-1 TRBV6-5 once CASSYSRRVDTEAFF
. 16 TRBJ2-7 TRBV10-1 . CASSESGGSGSYEQYF
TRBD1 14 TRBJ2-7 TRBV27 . CASRGQDLTHEQYF
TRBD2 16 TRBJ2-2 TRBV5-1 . CASSSRVSGGDGELFF
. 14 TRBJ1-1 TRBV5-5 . CASSVGHVNTEAFF
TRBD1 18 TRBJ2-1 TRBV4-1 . CASSQDQSTGTGYNEQFF
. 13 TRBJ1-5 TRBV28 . CASSRSVNQPQHF
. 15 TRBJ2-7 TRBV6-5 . CASSYSKGISYEQYF
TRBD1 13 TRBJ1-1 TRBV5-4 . CASSLGQVAEAFF
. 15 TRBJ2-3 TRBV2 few CASGGLRGGTDTQYF
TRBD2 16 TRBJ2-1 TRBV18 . CASSPPGLAGGDEQFF
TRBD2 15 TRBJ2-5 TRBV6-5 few CASRRLADPRDTQYF
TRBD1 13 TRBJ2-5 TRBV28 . CASSFRDRAKRYF
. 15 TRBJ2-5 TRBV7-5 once CARSLGRARGETQYF
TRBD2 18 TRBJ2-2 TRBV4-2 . CASSRLELAGGRAGELFF
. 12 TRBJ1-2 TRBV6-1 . CASIFAREGYTF
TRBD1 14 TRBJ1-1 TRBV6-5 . CASSLHRGNTEAFF
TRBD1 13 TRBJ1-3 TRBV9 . CASTPGQRNTIYF
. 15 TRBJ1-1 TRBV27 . CASSLNAGINTEAFF